These T cell receptor beta chains were read from a single sample in a study of blood T cell repertoires in COVID-19. This table comes from immunoSEQ multiplex PCR, and its TCRdb copy is limited to in-frame clones, with some not included. Seen here are more than 200,000 clones, 65% to 90% observed once, and the top ten hold roughly 4.1%. The source material was peripheral blood. All receptors derive from a middle-aged man with acute or convalescent COVID-19. CDR3s include the opening cysteine and the closing phenylalanine or tryptophan. Each record gives: J gene, D gene, clone size, V gene, CDR3 DNA, CDR3 protein. A D gene is named only where the DNA matches it firmly. The size entry is marked missing in some rows and otherwise reads once, few, many or a size class.

J gene: TRBJ2-1
D gene: TRBD2
clone size: .
V gene: TRBV6-5
CDR3 DNA: TGTGCCAGCACGGAGCGGGGGGGCGGGAATAATGAGCAGTTCTTC
CDR3 protein: CASTERGGGNNEQFF

J gene: TRBJ2-3
D gene: .
clone size: once
V gene: TRBV30
CDR3 DNA: TGTGCCTGGATCGACTCCCCCACAGATACGCAGTATTTT
CDR3 protein: CAWIDSPTDTQYF

J gene: TRBJ2-3
D gene: TRBD2
clone size: .
V gene: TRBV9
CDR3 DNA: TGTGCCAGCAGCGTAGGGGCGGGAGGCACAGATACGCAGTATTTT
CDR3 protein: CASSVGAGGTDTQYF

J gene: TRBJ2-5
D gene: .
clone size: .
V gene: TRBV5-1
CDR3 DNA: TGCGCCAGCACCCGGACACCCCAAGAGACCCAGTACTTC
CDR3 protein: CASTRTPQETQYF

J gene: TRBJ2-5
D gene: .
clone size: .
V gene: TRBV10-3
CDR3 DNA: TGTGCCGTCTCCAGCAGGGTGTTGGAGACCCAGTACTTC
CDR3 protein: CAVSSRVLETQYF

J gene: TRBJ1-5
D gene: .
clone size: .
V gene: TRBV15
CDR3 DNA: TGTGCCACCAGCAGTCGCGGGGCGGGGGGCAATCAGCCCCAGCATTTT
CDR3 protein: CATSSRGAGGNQPQHF

J gene: TRBJ1-4
D gene: TRBD1
clone size: .
V gene: TRBV29-1
CDR3 DNA: TGCAGCGTTGTTCAGGGGGCTAATGAAAAACTGTTTTTT
CDR3 protein: CSVVQGANEKLFF

J gene: TRBJ1-4
D gene: TRBD1
clone size: .
V gene: TRBV6-5
CDR3 DNA: TGTGCCAGCAGTTACACCCGACAGGGTCCTTCGGGGAAACTGTTTTTT
CDR3 protein: CASSYTRQGPSGKLFF

J gene: TRBJ1-4
D gene: .
clone size: .
V gene: TRBV6-6
CDR3 DNA: TGTGCCAGCAGAACCGGGGGGGGTCAAAATGAAAAACTGTTTTTT
CDR3 protein: CASRTGGGQNEKLFF

J gene: TRBJ2-1
D gene: .
clone size: .
V gene: TRBV6-5
CDR3 DNA: TGTGCCAGCAGCGCCCCCGGGAACGCCTACAATGAGCAGTTCTTC
CDR3 protein: CASSAPGNAYNEQFF

J gene: TRBJ1-2
D gene: .
clone size: .
V gene: TRBV30
CDR3 DNA: TGTGCCTGGAGTCCCCCAGGAAGGGGTGGCTACACCTTC
CDR3 protein: CAWSPPGRGGYTF

J gene: TRBJ1-3
D gene: .
clone size: .
V gene: TRBV11-1
CDR3 DNA: TGTGCCAGCAAAAGGACTCCCGACTCTGGAAACACCATATATTTT
CDR3 protein: CASKRTPDSGNTIYF

J gene: TRBJ1-1
D gene: TRBD1
clone size: .
V gene: TRBV5-1
CDR3 DNA: TGCGCCAGCAGCTCGGAGGTAGGACAGGGGAACACTGAAGCTTTCTTT
CDR3 protein: CASSSEVGQGNTEAFF

J gene: TRBJ1-2
D gene: TRBD1
clone size: .
V gene: TRBV6-5
CDR3 DNA: TGTGCCAGCAGTTGGGACAGGGGGCGAGGCTACACCTTC
CDR3 protein: CASSWDRGRGYTF

J gene: TRBJ1-6
D gene: TRBD1
clone size: .
V gene: TRBV2
CDR3 DNA: TGTGCCAGCAGTGGGAGACAGGGAGGTCCGGATTCACCCCTCCACTTT
CDR3 protein: CASSGRQGGPDSPLHF

J gene: TRBJ1-3
D gene: .
clone size: .
V gene: TRBV27
CDR3 DNA: TGTGCCAGCCAGGGTAGCTCTGGAAACACCATATATTTT
CDR3 protein: CASQGSSGNTIYF

J gene: TRBJ2-3
D gene: .
clone size: .
V gene: TRBV5-4
CDR3 DNA: TGTGCCAGCAGCTTCCCCACGGGAGCCCGAGATACGCAGTATTTT
CDR3 protein: CASSFPTGARDTQYF

J gene: TRBJ1-1
D gene: .
clone size: .
V gene: TRBV4-1
CDR3 DNA: TGCGCCAGCAGCCAAGACAGGAACACTGAAGCTTTCTTT
CDR3 protein: CASSQDRNTEAFF

J gene: TRBJ1-1
D gene: .
clone size: .
V gene: TRBV6-5
CDR3 DNA: TGTGCCAGCAGTCCCACCGGGAGGAACACTGAAGCTTTCTTT
CDR3 protein: CASSPTGRNTEAFF

J gene: TRBJ2-1
D gene: .
clone size: .
V gene: TRBV7-2
CDR3 DNA: TGTGCCAGCAGCTTAGCGCTGGAGAGCCACAATGAGCAGTTCTTC
CDR3 protein: CASSLALESHNEQFF

J gene: TRBJ2-1
D gene: TRBD2
clone size: .
V gene: TRBV5-5
CDR3 DNA: TGTGCCAGCAGCACGACGGGGGGGTCGCCCAATGAGCAGTTCTTC
CDR3 protein: CASSTTGGSPNEQFF

J gene: TRBJ2-7
D gene: .
clone size: .
V gene: TRBV12-3/TRBV12-4
CDR3 DNA: TGTGCCAGCAGTCACAGGATAGTTTACGAGCAGTACTTC
CDR3 protein: CASSHRIVYEQYF

J gene: TRBJ1-2
D gene: .
clone size: .
V gene: TRBV14
CDR3 DNA: TGTGCCAGCAGCCCTGGGGGGGCGGATGGCTACACCTTC
CDR3 protein: CASSPGGADGYTF

J gene: TRBJ1-1
D gene: .
clone size: .
V gene: TRBV4-1
CDR3 DNA: TGCGCCAGCAGCCAAGGGACACTGAACACTGAAGCTTTCTTT
CDR3 protein: CASSQGTLNTEAFF

J gene: TRBJ1-1
D gene: TRBD1
clone size: .
V gene: TRBV3-1/TRBV3-2
CDR3 DNA: TGTGCCAGCAGCCAGGAGGACAGGCCGAACACTGAAGCTTTCTTT
CDR3 protein: CASSQEDRPNTEAFF

J gene: TRBJ2-5
D gene: .
clone size: .
V gene: TRBV18
CDR3 DNA: TGTGCCAGCTCGCCCGGGGGAGAGACCCAGTACTTC
CDR3 protein: CASSPGGETQYF

J gene: TRBJ2-7
D gene: TRBD1
clone size: .
V gene: TRBV6-5
CDR3 DNA: TGTGCCAGCAGTCAAACCGGGACAGGGGGATACGAGCAGTACTTC
CDR3 protein: CASSQTGTGGYEQYF

J gene: TRBJ1-6
D gene: .
clone size: .
V gene: TRBV11-2
CDR3 DNA: TGTGCCAGCAGCTTACTAGACCGGATCCGTAATTCACCCCTCCACTTT
CDR3 protein: CASSLLDRIRNSPLHF

J gene: TRBJ1-1
D gene: .
clone size: .
V gene: TRBV6-5
CDR3 DNA: TGTGCCAGCAGTTACGCCTCAGGGGTACCAACTTTCTTT
CDR3 protein: CASSYASGVPTFF

J gene: TRBJ1-4
D gene: .
clone size: .
V gene: TRBV7-3
CDR3 DNA: TGTGCCAGCAGCTTGGAGGGGAACGAAAAACTGTTTTTT
CDR3 protein: CASSLEGNEKLFF

J gene: TRBJ2-5
D gene: .
clone size: .
V gene: TRBV29-1
CDR3 DNA: TGCAGCGTTGATCGGGAGACCCAGTACTTC
CDR3 protein: CSVDRETQYF

J gene: TRBJ1-4
D gene: TRBD1
clone size: .
V gene: TRBV4-1
CDR3 DNA: TGCGCCAGCAGCCGCACCGGGACAGGGGGCTTTGAAAAACTGTTTTTT
CDR3 protein: CASSRTGTGGFEKLFF

J gene: TRBJ1-3
D gene: TRBD1
clone size: .
V gene: TRBV7-9
CDR3 DNA: TGTGCCAGCAGCTTCGACAGGGGCTCTGGAAACACCATATATTTT
CDR3 protein: CASSFDRGSGNTIYF

J gene: TRBJ1-1
D gene: .
clone size: once
V gene: TRBV5-1
CDR3 DNA: TGCGCCAGCGGCTTACAGACACCGAACACTGAAGCTTTCTTT
CDR3 protein: CASGLQTPNTEAFF

J gene: TRBJ1-6
D gene: .
clone size: .
V gene: TRBV27
CDR3 DNA: TGTGCCAGCAGTTTAAAGTCAGGCCTTTCCTATAATTCACCCCTCCACTTT
CDR3 protein: CASSLKSGLSYNSPLHF

J gene: TRBJ2-1
D gene: TRBD1
clone size: .
V gene: TRBV10-3
CDR3 DNA: TGTGCCATCAGCCCTGGGGGACAGGCTAACTCCTACAATGAGCAGTTCTTC
CDR3 protein: CAISPGGQANSYNEQFF

J gene: TRBJ1-1
D gene: .
clone size: .
V gene: TRBV5-1
CDR3 DNA: TGCGCCAGCAGCCGAAATCAACAGGGAGAGAACACTGAAGCTTTCTTT
CDR3 protein: CASSRNQQGENTEAFF

J gene: TRBJ2-3
D gene: TRBD2
clone size: .
V gene: TRBV30
CDR3 DNA: TGTGCCTGGAGCCCCCCGGGACTAGCGGGGGGCACAGATACGCAGTATTTT
CDR3 protein: CAWSPPGLAGGTDTQYF

J gene: TRBJ1-1
D gene: .
clone size: .
V gene: TRBV14
CDR3 DNA: TGTGCCAGCAGCTATCATACCGGGACATCTAACACTGAAGCTTTCTTT
CDR3 protein: CASSYHTGTSNTEAFF

J gene: TRBJ1-1
D gene: .
clone size: .
V gene: TRBV27
CDR3 DNA: TGTGCCAGCAGTTTACAGGGCAGGGGCGGCACTGAAGCTTTCTTT
CDR3 protein: CASSLQGRGGTEAFF

J gene: TRBJ2-3
D gene: TRBD2
clone size: .
V gene: TRBV9
CDR3 DNA: TGTGCCAGCAGCGTAGACCCAGCGGGAGGCACAGATACGCAGTATTTT
CDR3 protein: CASSVDPAGGTDTQYF

J gene: TRBJ2-5
D gene: .
clone size: once
V gene: TRBV6-1
CDR3 DNA: TGTGCCAGCAGTGAAGATCGGGGTACCCAAGAGACCCAGTACTTC
CDR3 protein: CASSEDRGTQETQYF

J gene: TRBJ1-1
D gene: .
clone size: .
V gene: TRBV19
CDR3 DNA: TGTGCCAGTAGGTACAGGGACCGCCCTGAAGCTTTCTTT
CDR3 protein: CASRYRDRPEAFF

J gene: TRBJ1-1
D gene: TRBD1
clone size: .
V gene: TRBV7-9
CDR3 DNA: TGTGCCAGCAGCTTAAACAGGGGGGCCACTGAAGCTTTCTTT
CDR3 protein: CASSLNRGATEAFF

J gene: TRBJ1-1
D gene: .
clone size: .
V gene: TRBV18
CDR3 DNA: TGTGCCAGCTCACCTCCACAGGGTCTTGAAGCTTTCTTT
CDR3 protein: CASSPPQGLEAFF

J gene: TRBJ2-1
D gene: TRBD2
clone size: .
V gene: TRBV7-9
CDR3 DNA: TGTGCCAGCAACACGATAGGACTAGCGGGTTTAAATGAGCAGTTCTTC
CDR3 protein: CASNTIGLAGLNEQFF

J gene: TRBJ1-5
D gene: .
clone size: .
V gene: TRBV6-5
CDR3 DNA: TGTGCCAGCAGCTCAAGGCCGGGTTCGGGGCAGCCCCAGCATTTT
CDR3 protein: CASSSRPGSGQPQHF

J gene: TRBJ1-6
D gene: .
clone size: .
V gene: TRBV6-6
CDR3 DNA: TGTGCCAGCAGTTACCAGACAGGAAATTCACCCCTCCACTTT
CDR3 protein: CASSYQTGNSPLHF

J gene: TRBJ1-4
D gene: .
clone size: .
V gene: TRBV5-1
CDR3 DNA: TGCGCCAGCGGCCCGGGGTCTCGGGATGAAAAACTGTTTTTT
CDR3 protein: CASGPGSRDEKLFF

J gene: TRBJ1-5
D gene: TRBD1
clone size: .
V gene: TRBV19
CDR3 DNA: TGTGCCAGTACCAGGACCCGGGACAGGGGGCTGGTAAGGAATCAGCCCCAGCATTTT
CDR3 protein: CASTRTRDRGLVRNQPQHF

J gene: TRBJ1-5
D gene: .
clone size: .
V gene: TRBV12-1
CDR3 DNA: TGTGCCAGCAGCTTTGGTCTGTCGGGGCCCCAGCATTTT
CDR3 protein: CASSFGLSGPQHF

J gene: TRBJ1-1
D gene: .
clone size: .
V gene: TRBV5-1
CDR3 DNA: TGCGCCAGCAGCTTGGGGGAGGGTAGGGCGTACACTGAAGCTTTCTTT
CDR3 protein: CASSLGEGRAYTEAFF

J gene: TRBJ1-5
D gene: .
clone size: .
V gene: TRBV28
CDR3 DNA: TGTGCCAGCACGGGGGGGTTAAATCAGCCCCAGCATTTT
CDR3 protein: CASTGGLNQPQHF

J gene: TRBJ2-7
D gene: .
clone size: .
V gene: TRBV11-3
CDR3 DNA: TGTGCCAGCAGTCTCCTAGTCGGATCCGAGCAGTACTTC
CDR3 protein: CASSLLVGSEQYF

J gene: TRBJ1-2
D gene: .
clone size: .
V gene: TRBV5-5
CDR3 DNA: TGTGCCAGCAGCTTGGATACGGGATTCGATGGTAGCTACACCTTC
CDR3 protein: CASSLDTGFDGSYTF